The source of this TCR beta chain is a study of T cell responses to AZD1222 COVID-19 vaccine. Sequenced by immunoSEQ multiplex PCR; TCRdb stores in-frame clones only, minus some. The table shows tens of thousands of clones, with roughly 91% occurring only once. The CDR3 is 14 amino acids. The V gene end was trimmed by 6 bases and the J gene end by 6 bases; junction bases not matched to a gene: 10. Germline CDR1 is MNHEY and CDR2 is SVGAGI. The clonotype comes from an adult in good health. The sample was peripheral blood, taken on day 0 of AZD1222 vaccination. J is TRBJ1-1 and V is TRBV6-5, with 7 bases identical to TRBD1. CDR3 bases: TGTGCCAGCAGCCGACAGGGTGGGTGGGCTGAAGCTTTCTTT. This gives the protein CASSRQGGWAEAFF.